This T cell receptor (beta chain) comes out of a study of blood T cell repertoires in COVID-19. CDR1 SEHNR and CDR2 FQNEAQ come from the germline V gene (reference sequence). V was pared by 2 bases and J by 0 bases, with 5 bases between. The length of the CDR3 is 14 residues. Sequencing used immunoSEQ multiplex PCR; TCRdb keeps in-frame clones, though not all of them. The sample contains approximately 130,000 clones, 86% of which appear only once. The sequencing input was PBMCs or T cells enriched from blood (not recorded which). This chain connects TRBV7-9 to TRBJ2-1; D is uncertain. The clonotype originates from a woman in her 50s who had recovered from COVID-19. The CDR3 loop reads CASSLQISYNEQFF. Written as DNA, the CDR3 is TGTGCCAGCAGCTTACAGATCTCCTACAATGAGCAGTTCTTC.